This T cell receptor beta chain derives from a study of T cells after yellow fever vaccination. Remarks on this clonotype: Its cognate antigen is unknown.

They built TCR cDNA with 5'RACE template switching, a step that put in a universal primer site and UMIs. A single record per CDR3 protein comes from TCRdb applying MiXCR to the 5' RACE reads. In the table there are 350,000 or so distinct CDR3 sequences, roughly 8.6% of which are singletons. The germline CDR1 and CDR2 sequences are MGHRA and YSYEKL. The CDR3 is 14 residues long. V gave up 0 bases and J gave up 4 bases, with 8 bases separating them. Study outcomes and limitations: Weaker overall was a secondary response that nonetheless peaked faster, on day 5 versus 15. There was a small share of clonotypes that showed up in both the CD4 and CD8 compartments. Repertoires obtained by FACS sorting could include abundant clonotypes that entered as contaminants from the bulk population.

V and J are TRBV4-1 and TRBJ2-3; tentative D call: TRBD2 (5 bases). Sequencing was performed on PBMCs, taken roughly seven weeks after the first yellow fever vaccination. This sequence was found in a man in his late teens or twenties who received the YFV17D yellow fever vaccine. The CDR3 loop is CASSQDRGSDTQYF. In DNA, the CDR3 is TGCGCCAGCAGCCAAGATCGCGGGTCAGATACGCAGTATTTT.